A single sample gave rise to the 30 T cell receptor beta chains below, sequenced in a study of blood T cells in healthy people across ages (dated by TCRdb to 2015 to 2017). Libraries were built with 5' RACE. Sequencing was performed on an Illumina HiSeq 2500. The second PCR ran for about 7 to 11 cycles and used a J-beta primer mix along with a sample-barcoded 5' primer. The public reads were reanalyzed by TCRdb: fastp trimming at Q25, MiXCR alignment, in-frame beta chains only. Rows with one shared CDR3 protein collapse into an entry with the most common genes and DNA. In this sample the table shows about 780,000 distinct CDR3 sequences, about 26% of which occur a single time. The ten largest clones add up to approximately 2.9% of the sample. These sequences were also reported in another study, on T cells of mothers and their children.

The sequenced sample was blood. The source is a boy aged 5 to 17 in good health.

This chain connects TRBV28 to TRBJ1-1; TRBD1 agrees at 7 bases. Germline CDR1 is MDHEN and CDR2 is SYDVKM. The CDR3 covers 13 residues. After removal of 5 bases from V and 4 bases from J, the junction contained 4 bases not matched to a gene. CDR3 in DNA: TGTGCCAGCAGTAGGGGGCGAAGCACTGAAGCTTTCTTT. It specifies CASSRGRSTEAFF.

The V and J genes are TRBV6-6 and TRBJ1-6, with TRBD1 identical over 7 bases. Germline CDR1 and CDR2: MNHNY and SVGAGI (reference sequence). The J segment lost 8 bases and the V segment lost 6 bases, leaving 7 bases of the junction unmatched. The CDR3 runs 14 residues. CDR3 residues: CASSPRQGDSPLHF. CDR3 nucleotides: TGTGCCAGCAGCCCCAGACAGGGCGATTCACCCCTCCACTTT.

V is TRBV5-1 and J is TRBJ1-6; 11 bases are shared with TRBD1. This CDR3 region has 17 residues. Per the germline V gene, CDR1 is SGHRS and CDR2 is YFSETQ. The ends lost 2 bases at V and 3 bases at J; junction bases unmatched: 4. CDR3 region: CASSFRDRGFYNSPLHF. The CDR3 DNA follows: TGCGCCAGCAGCTTCCGGGACAGGGGGTTCTATAATTCACCCCTCCACTTT.

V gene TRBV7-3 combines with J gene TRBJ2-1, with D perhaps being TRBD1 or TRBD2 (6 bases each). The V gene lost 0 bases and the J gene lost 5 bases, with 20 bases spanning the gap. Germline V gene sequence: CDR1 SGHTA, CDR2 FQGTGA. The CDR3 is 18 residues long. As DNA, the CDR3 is TGTGCCAGCAGCTTAACTGGGGGGACAATGCTGGGAGACAATGAGCAGTTCTTC. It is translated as CASSLTGGTMLGDNEQFF.

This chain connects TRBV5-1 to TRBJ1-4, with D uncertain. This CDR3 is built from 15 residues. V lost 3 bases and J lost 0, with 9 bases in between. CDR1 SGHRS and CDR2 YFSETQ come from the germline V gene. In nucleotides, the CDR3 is TGCGCCAGCAGCTCGACGCTGGCAACTAATGAAAAACTGTTTTTT. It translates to CASSSTLATNEKLFF.

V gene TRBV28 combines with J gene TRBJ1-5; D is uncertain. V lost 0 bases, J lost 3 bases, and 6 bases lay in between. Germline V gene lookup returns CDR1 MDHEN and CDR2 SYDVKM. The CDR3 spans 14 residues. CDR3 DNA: TGTGCCAGCAGTTTATGGGGCTACAATCAGCCCCAGCATTTT. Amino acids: CASSLWGYNQPQHF.

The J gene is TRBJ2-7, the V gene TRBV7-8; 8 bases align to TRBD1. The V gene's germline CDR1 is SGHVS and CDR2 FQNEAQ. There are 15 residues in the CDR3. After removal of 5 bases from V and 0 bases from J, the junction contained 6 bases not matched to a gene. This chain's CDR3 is CASSPQGQGSYEQYF. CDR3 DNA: TGTGCCAGCAGCCCACAAGGACAGGGCTCCTACGAGCAGTACTTC.

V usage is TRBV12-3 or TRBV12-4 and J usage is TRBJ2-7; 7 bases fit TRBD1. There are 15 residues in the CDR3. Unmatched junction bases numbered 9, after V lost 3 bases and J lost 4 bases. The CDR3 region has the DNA TGTGCCAGCAGTTTGGATACAGGGGAGCGATACGAGCAGTACTTC. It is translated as CASSLDTGERYEQYF.

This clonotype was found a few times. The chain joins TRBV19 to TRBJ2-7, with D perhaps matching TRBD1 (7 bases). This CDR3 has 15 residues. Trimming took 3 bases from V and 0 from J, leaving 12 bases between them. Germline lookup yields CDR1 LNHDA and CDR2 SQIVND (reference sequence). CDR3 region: CASSMRGDSSYEQYF. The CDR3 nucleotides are TGTGCCAGTAGTATGAGGGGGGACAGCTCCTACGAGCAGTACTTC. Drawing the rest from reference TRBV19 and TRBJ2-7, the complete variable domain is DGGITQSPKYLFRKEGQNVTLSCEQNLNHDAMYWYRQDPGQGLRLIYYSQIVNDFQKGDIAEGYSVSREKKESFPLTVTSAQKNPTAFYLCASSMRGDSSYEQYFGPGTRLTVT.

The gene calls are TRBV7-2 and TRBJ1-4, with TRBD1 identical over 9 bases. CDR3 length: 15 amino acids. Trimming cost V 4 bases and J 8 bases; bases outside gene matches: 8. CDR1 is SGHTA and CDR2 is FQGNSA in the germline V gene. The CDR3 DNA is TGTGCCAGCAGCTCCCAACAGGGGGCCGGCGAAAAACTGTTTTTT. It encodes CASSSQQGAGEKLFF.

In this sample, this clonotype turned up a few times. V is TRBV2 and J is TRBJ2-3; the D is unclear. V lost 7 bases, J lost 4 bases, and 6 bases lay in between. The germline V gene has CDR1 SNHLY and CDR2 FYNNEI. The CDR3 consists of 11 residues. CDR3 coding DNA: TGTGCCAGCATTGCTCCAGATACGCAGTATTTT. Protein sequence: CASIAPDTQYF.

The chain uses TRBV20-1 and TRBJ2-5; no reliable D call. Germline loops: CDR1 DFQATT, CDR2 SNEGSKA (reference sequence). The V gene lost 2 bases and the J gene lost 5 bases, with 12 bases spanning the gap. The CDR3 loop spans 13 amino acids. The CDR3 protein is CSARKAPSETQYF. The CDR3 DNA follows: TGCAGTGCTAGAAAGGCGCCCAGCGAGACCCAGTACTTC.

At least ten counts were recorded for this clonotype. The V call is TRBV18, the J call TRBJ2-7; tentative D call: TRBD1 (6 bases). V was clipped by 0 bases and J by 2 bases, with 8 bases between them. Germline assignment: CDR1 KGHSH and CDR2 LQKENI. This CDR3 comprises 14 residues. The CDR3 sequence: CASSPPGQPYEQYF. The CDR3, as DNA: TGTGCCAGCTCACCACCGGGACAACCCTACGAGCAGTACTTC.

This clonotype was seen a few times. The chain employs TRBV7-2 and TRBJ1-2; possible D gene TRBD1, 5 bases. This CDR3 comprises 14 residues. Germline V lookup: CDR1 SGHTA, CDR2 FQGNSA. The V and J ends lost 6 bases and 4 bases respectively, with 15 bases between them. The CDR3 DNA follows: TGTGCCAGCAGTTTTGGGGGGGACGGCTATGGCTACACCTTC. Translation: CASSFGGDGYGYTF.

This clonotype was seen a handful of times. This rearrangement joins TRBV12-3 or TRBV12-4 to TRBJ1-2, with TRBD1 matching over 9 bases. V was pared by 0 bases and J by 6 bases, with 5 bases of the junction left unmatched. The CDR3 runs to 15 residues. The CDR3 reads CASSLALGTGNGYTF. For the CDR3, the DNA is TGTGCCAGCAGTTTAGCCCTTGGGACAGGGAATGGCTACACCTTC.

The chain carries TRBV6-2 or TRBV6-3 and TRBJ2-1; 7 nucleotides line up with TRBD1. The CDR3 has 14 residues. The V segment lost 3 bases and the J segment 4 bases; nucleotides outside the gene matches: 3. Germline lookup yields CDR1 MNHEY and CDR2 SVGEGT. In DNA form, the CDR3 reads TGTGCCAGCAGTTATGGGGACAGATACAATGAGCAGTTCTTC. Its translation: CASSYGDRYNEQFF.

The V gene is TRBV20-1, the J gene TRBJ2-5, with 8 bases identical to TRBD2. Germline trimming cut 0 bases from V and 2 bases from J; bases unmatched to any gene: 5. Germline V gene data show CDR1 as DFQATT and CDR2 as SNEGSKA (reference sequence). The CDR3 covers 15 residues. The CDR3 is CSAREPAGAQETQYF. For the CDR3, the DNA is TGCAGTGCTAGAGAGCCAGCGGGAGCACAAGAGACCCAGTACTTC.

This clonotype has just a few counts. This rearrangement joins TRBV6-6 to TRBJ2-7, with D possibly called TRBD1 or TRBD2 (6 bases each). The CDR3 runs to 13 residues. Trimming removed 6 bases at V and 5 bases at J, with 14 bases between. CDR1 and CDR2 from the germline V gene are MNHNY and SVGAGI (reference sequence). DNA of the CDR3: TGTGCCAGCAGGCCCGGGGGCCGCAACGAGCAGTACTTC. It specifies CASRPGGRNEQYF.

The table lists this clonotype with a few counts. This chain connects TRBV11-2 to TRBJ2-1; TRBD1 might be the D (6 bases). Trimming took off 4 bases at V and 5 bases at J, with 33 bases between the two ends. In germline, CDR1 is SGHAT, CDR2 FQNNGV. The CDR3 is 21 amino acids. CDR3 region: CASSSRTWELSWDTGNNEQFF. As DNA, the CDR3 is TGTGCCAGCAGCTCGCGAACCTGGGAACTTTCGTGGGACACGGGAAACAATGAGCAGTTCTTC.

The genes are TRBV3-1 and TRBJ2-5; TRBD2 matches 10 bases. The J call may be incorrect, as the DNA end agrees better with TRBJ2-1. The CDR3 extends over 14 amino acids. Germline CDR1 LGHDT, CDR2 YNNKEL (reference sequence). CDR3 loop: CASSGAGGPSEQFF. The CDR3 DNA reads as TGTGCCAGCAGCGGAGCGGGGGGGCCAAGTGAGCAGTTCTTC.

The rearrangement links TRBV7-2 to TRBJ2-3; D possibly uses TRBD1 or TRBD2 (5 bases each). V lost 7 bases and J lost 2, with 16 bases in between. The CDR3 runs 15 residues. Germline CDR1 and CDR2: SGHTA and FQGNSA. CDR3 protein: CASTISWGPTDTQYF. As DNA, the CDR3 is TGTGCCAGCACGATCTCCTGGGGACCCACAGATACGCAGTATTTT.

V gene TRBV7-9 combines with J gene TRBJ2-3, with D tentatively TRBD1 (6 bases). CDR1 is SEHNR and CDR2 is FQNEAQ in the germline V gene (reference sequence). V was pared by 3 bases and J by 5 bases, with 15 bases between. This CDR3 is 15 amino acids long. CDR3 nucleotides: TGTGCCAGCAGCTTCTGGACCAGGGGTGGAGATACGCAGTATTTT. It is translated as CASSFWTRGGDTQYF.

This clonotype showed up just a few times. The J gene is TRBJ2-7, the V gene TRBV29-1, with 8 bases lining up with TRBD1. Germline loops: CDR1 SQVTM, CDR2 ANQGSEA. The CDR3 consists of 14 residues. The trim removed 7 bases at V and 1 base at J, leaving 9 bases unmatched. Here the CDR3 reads CSAVTGAFSYEQYF. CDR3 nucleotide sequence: TGCAGCGCCGTGACAGGGGCTTTTTCCTACGAGCAGTACTTC.

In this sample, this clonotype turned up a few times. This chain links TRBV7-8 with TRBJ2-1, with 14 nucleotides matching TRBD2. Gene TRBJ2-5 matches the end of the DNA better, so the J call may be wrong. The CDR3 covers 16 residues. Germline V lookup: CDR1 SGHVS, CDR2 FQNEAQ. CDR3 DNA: TGTGCCAGCACCTTCCGACTAGCGGGGGGGCGAGAGACCCAGTACTTC. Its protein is CASTFRLAGGRETQYF.

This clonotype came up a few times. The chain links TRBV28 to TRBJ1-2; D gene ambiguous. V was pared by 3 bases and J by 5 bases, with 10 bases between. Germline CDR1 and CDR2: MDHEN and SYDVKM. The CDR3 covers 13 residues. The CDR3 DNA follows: TGTGCCAGCAGTTTGTCGTCAAGTTATGGCTACACCTTC. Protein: CASSLSSSYGYTF.

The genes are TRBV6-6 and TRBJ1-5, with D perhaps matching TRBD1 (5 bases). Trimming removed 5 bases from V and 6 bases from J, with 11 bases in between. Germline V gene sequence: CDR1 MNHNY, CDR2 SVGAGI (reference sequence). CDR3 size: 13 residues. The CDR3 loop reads CASSHDGGQPQHF. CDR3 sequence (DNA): TGTGCCAGCAGTCACGATGGGGGTCAGCCCCAGCATTTT.

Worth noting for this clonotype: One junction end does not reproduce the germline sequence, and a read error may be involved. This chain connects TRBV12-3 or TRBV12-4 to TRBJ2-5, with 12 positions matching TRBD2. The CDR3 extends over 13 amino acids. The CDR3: CASSGTSGLVGDF. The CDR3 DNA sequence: TGTGCCAGCTCCGGGACTAGCGGGTTGGTGGGGGACTTC.

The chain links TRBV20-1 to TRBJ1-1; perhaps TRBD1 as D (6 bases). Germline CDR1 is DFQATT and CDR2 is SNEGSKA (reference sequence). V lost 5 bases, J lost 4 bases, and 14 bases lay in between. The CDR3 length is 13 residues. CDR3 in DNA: TGCAGTGCTGGCAGGGGTCAGGCCACTGAAGCTTTCTTT. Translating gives CSAGRGQATEAFF.

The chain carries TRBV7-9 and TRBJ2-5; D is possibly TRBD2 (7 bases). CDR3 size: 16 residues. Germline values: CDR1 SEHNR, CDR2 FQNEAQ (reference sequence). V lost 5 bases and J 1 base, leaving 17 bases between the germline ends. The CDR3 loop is CASSQAGLQGQETQYF. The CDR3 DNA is TGTGCCAGCAGCCAGGCGGGACTACAGGGCCAAGAGACCCAGTACTTC. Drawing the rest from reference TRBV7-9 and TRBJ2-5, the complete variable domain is DTGVSQNPRHKITKRGQNVTFRCDPISEHNRLYWYRQTLGQGPEFLTYFQNEAQLEKSRLLSDRFSAERPKGSFSTLEIQRTEQGDSAMYLCASSQAGLQGQETQYFGPGTRLLVL.

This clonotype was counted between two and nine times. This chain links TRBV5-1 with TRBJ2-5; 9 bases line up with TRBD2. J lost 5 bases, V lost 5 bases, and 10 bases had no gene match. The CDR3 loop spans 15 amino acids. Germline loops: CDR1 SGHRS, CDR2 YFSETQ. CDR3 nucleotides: TGCGCCAGCAGTTTGTTTGCGGGGGGGAGTGAGACCCAGTACTTC. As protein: CASSLFAGGSETQYF.